What follows are 32 T cell receptor beta chains derived from one specimen sequenced in a study of cytomegalovirus exposure and HLA in healthy donors. Vbeta (60) and Jbeta (13) primers were used in the PCR. Here immunoSEQ multiplex PCR was the method, and the copy in TCRdb shows in-frame clones only, minus some. Here the sample spans approximately 140,000 clones, 70% to 85% being singletons. The specimen was PBMCs. Receptors originate from a male donor in good health and CMV-seronegative.

V usage is TRBV7-2 and J usage is TRBJ1-5; D not resolved. CDR1 and CDR2 (germline): SGHTA, FQGNSA. The CDR3 is made up of 13 amino acids. Trimming took off 3 bases at V and 8 bases at J, with 11 bases between the two ends. The CDR3 DNA sequence: TGTGCCAGCAGCTTGAGGCGGGGAGAGCCCCAGCATTTT. This sequence encodes CASSLRRGEPQHF. The full variable domain, rest sourced from reference TRBV7-2 and TRBJ1-5, is GAGVSQSPSNKVTEKGKDVELRCDPISGHTALYWYRQSLGQGLEFLIYFQGNSAPDKSGLPSDRFSAERTGGSVSTLTIQRTQQEDSAVYLCASSLRRGEPQHFGDGTRLSIL.

The chain links TRBV27 to TRBJ2-7; possible D gene TRBD2, 5 bases. The CDR3 spans 16 residues. With 5 bases removed from V and 6 bases from J, the gap between germline ends came to 23 bases. Germline CDR1 is MNHEY and CDR2 is SMNVEV (reference sequence). In nucleotides, the CDR3 is TGTGCCAGCAGTCCCTATGTGGGAGTGGGCCGGGGCGAGCAGTACTTC. Translating it yields CASSPYVGVGRGEQYF.

CDR3 residues: CASSLVSGGTDTQYF. The CDR3 nucleotides read TGTGCCAGCAGCTTAGTTTCAGGGGGAACAGATACGCAGTATTTT. The genes are TRBV7-9 and TRBJ2-3; TRBD1 matches 7 bases. V was pared by 1 base and J by 3 bases, with 4 bases of the junction left unmatched. The V gene's germline CDR1 is SEHNR and CDR2 FQNEAQ (reference sequence). The CDR3 spans 15 residues. Drawing the rest from reference TRBV7-9 and TRBJ2-3, the complete variable domain is DTGVSQNPRHKITKRGQNVTFRCDPISEHNRLYWYRQTLGQGPEFLTYFQNEAQLEKSRLLSDRFSAERPKGSFSTLEIQRTEQGDSAMYLCASSLVSGGTDTQYFGPGTRLTVL.

V gene TRBV27 combines with J gene TRBJ2-1, with D possibly TRBD2 on 6 matching bases. Trimming removed 5 bases from V and 9 bases from J, with 14 bases in between. CDR1 MNHEY and CDR2 SMNVEV come from the germline V gene (reference sequence). The CDR3 length is 13 residues. The DNA for the CDR3 is TGTGCCAGCAGTCCCGGAGGGTGGGGTGAGCAGTTCTTC. This sequence encodes CASSPGGWGEQFF.

The chain is built from TRBV10-1 and TRBJ2-7; a weak D match, TRBD1 (5 bases). V lost 5 bases and J 0 bases, leaving 14 bases between the germline ends. CDR3 length equals 15 residues. Germline CDR1 is WNHNN and CDR2 is SYGVQD (reference sequence). CDR3 in amino acids: CASSQGAQGSYEQYF. DNA for the CDR3: TGCGCCAGCAGTCAAGGGGCCCAGGGCTCCTACGAGCAGTACTTC.

The chain couples TRBV7-8 to TRBJ2-3; TRBD2 aligns across 7 bases. The CDR3 contains 17 residues. Germline CDR1 reads SGHVS; CDR2 reads FQNEAQ. The V and J ends lost 3 bases and 2 bases, in that order; junction bases with no gene match: 11. This chain's CDR3 is CASSFQGAGVITDTQYF. As DNA, the CDR3 is TGTGCCAGCAGCTTCCAAGGGGCGGGAGTGATCACAGATACGCAGTATTTT.

The chain couples TRBV30 to TRBJ1-2, with D perhaps TRBD1 (5 bases). Deletions cut 0 bases from V and 0 bases from J, with 14 bases between. In germline, CDR1 is GTSNPN, CDR2 SVGIG (reference sequence). This CDR3 contains 16 residues. The CDR3 here is CAWSVRGADANYGYTF. The DNA for the CDR3 is TGTGCCTGGAGTGTAAGGGGTGCGGATGCTAACTATGGCTACACCTTC. Full variable domain (missing parts from reference TRBV30 and TRBJ1-2): SQTIHQWPATLVQPVGSPLSLECTVEGTSNPNLYWYRQAAGRGLQLLFYSVGIGQISSEVPQNLSASRPQDRQFILSSKKLLLSDSGFYLCAWSVRGADANYGYTFGSGTRLTVV.

V is TRBV7-2 and J is TRBJ1-2; 10 bases map to TRBD1. Germline CDR1 SGHTA, CDR2 FQGNSA. This CDR3 is 15 amino acids long. After removal of 5 bases from V and 6 bases from J, the junction contained 9 bases not matched to a gene. CDR3 sequence: CASSEWDRGRDGYTF. The DNA of the CDR3 is TGTGCCAGCAGCGAATGGGACAGGGGTCGGGATGGCTACACCTTC. The entire variable domain, with the rest obtained from reference TRBV7-2 and TRBJ1-2, is as follows: GAGVSQSPSNKVTEKGKDVELRCDPISGHTALYWYRQSLGQGLEFLIYFQGNSAPDKSGLPSDRFSAERTGGSVSTLTIQRTQQEDSAVYLCASSEWDRGRDGYTFGSGTRLTVV.

This clone was counted only a few times. The rearrangement uses TRBV9 and TRBJ2-3; 11 bases fit TRBD2. From germline, CDR1 is SGDLS and CDR2 YYNGEE. CDR3 length: 15 residues. The trim removed 3 bases at V and 4 bases at J, leaving 4 bases unmatched. CDR3 loop: CASSGLAGGADTQYF. CDR3 in DNA: TGTGCCAGCAGCGGTCTAGCGGGAGGCGCAGATACGCAGTATTTT.

The sample holds a few counts of this clone. The rearrangement joins TRBV6-5 to TRBJ2-3; TRBD1 is a possible D gene (6 bases). Germline values: CDR1 MNHEY, CDR2 SVGAGI. The CDR3 length is 14 residues. V was pared by 7 bases and J by 0 bases, with 11 bases between. The CDR3 sequence is CASKAGVSTDTQYF. Written as DNA, the CDR3 is TGTGCCAGCAAAGCAGGGGTTAGCACAGATACGCAGTATTTT.

This chain joins TRBV30 and TRBJ2-1; the match to TRBD2 covers 8 bases. CDR1 and CDR2 from the germline V gene are GTSNPN and SVGIG (reference sequence). The CDR3 spans 15 residues. V gave up 2 bases and J gave up 5 bases; unmatched junction bases: 8. CDR3: CAWSPREGVDNEQFF. In DNA form, the CDR3 reads TGTGCCTGGAGTCCCCGGGAGGGGGTGGACAATGAGCAGTTCTTC.

The chain has TRBV4-3 and TRBJ2-5, with unresolved D. The DNA end lines up better with TRBJ2-7; the J call may be wrong. CDR1 and CDR2 (germline): LGHNA, YSLEER. The CDR3 is 14 residues long. The chain's CDR3 is CASSQEYSSYEQYF. Here the CDR3 DNA reads TGCGCCAGCAGCCAAGAATACAGTTCCTACGAGCAGTACTTC.

This chain links TRBV7-9 with TRBJ2-2; D is undetermined. The CDR3 runs to 11 residues. CDR1 and CDR2 from the germline V gene are SEHNR and FQNEAQ (reference sequence). V lost 8 bases, J lost 5 bases, and 6 bases lay in between. The CDR3 DNA reads TGTGCCAGCCCGAGGACCGGGGAGCTGTTTTTT. It translates to CASPRTGELFF.

This clone was seen a single time. The chain employs TRBV29-1 and TRBJ2-5; TRBD2 might be the D (6 bases). With the DNA end fitting TRBJ2-7 better, the J assignment may be wrong. Germline-derived CDR1 and CDR2 are SQVTM and ANQGSEA. This CDR3 has 15 amino acids. CDR3 protein: CSVEDLRRVSYEQYF. As DNA, the CDR3 is TGCAGCGTTGAAGATCTTAGGAGGGTCTCCTACGAGCAGTACTTC.

This chain joins TRBV9 and TRBJ2-1; the D gene is possibly TRBD2 (6 bases). Germline loops: CDR1 SGDLS, CDR2 YYNGEE. The CDR3 covers 16 residues. V dropped 3 bases and J dropped 0 bases, with 13 bases sitting between them. The CDR3 sequence is CASSAQRAGSYNEQFF. DNA for the CDR3: TGTGCCAGCAGCGCGCAGCGGGCGGGCTCCTACAATGAGCAGTTCTTC.

The rearrangement links TRBV7-9 to TRBJ2-5, with D perhaps matching TRBD1 (7 bases). This CDR3 comprises 15 residues. The ends were cut back, 8 bases at V and 0 bases at J, with 16 bases in the middle. CDR1 and CDR2 (germline): SEHNR, FQNEAQ (reference sequence). The CDR3 region is CASGGYGQDQETQYF. The CDR3 nucleotides are TGTGCCAGCGGGGGGTATGGACAGGACCAAGAGACCCAGTACTTC.

V gene TRBV11-2 combines with J gene TRBJ2-7, with D possibly being TRBD2 (5 bases). The CDR3 covers 14 residues. Germline V gene data show CDR1 as SGHAT and CDR2 as FQNNGV. V gave up 1 base and J gave up 4 bases, with 11 bases separating them. CDR3 bases: TGTGCCAGCAGCTTAGTGGGGAGTGAATACGAGCAGTACTTC. Translation gives CASSLVGSEYEQYF.

The rearrangement joins TRBV27 to TRBJ1-5, with 8 bases fitting TRBD1. The trim removed 5 bases at V and 6 bases at J, leaving 12 bases unmatched. From germline, CDR1 is MNHEY and CDR2 SMNVEV (reference sequence). This CDR3 spans 16 amino acids. For the CDR3, the DNA is TGTGCCAGCAGTCCGTCGACAGGGGATTACGGTCAGCCCCAGCATTTT. The encoded protein is CASSPSTGDYGQPQHF.

The J gene is TRBJ2-1, the V gene TRBV11-2; possible D gene TRBD1, 5 bases. The ends were cut back, 4 bases at V and 7 bases at J, with 17 bases in the middle. The CDR3 covers 15 residues. Germline V lookup: CDR1 SGHAT, CDR2 FQNNGV. The CDR3 is CASSSNPGPRNEQFF. As DNA, the CDR3 is TGTGCCAGCAGCTCAAACCCAGGGCCGCGTAATGAGCAGTTCTTC.

The chain is built from TRBV5-4 and TRBJ1-1; no definite D call. The CDR3 covers 15 residues. CDR1 and CDR2 (germline): SGHNT, YYREEE (reference sequence). The V and J ends lost 0 bases and 7 bases respectively, with 16 bases between them. The CDR3 loop is CASSLVPGDVLEAFF. CDR3 nucleotides: TGTGCCAGCAGCTTGGTCCCAGGCGACGTACTTGAAGCTTTCTTT.

To note about this clone: This CDR3 is also generated by other DNA sequences in the sample. This sequence joins TRBV28 and TRBJ1-5, with D possibly matching TRBD1 (6 bases). Trimming took off 6 bases at V and 5 bases at J, with 11 bases between the two ends. CDR3 length: 13 residues. In germline, CDR1 is MDHEN, CDR2 SYDVKM. The CDR3 is CASSTDSYQPQHF. The CDR3 nucleotides are TGTGCCAGCAGCACGGACAGTTATCAGCCCCAGCATTTT.

This clone was detected once. The chain joins TRBV5-4 to TRBJ2-1, with a possible D match to TRBD1 (5 bases). CDR1 is SGHNT, CDR2 YYREEE, per germline (reference sequence). The CDR3 covers 13 residues. V was clipped by 4 bases and J by 6 bases, with 11 bases between them. CDR3 bases: TGTGCCAGCAGCATGGACACAGGCAATGAGCAGTTCTTC. It translates to CASSMDTGNEQFF. The full variable domain, rest sourced from reference TRBV5-4 and TRBJ2-1, is ETGVTQSPTHLIKTRGQQVTLRCSSQSGHNTVSWYQQALGQGPQFIFQYYREEENGRGNFPPRFSGLQFPNYSSELNVNALELDDSALYLCASSMDTGNEQFFGPGTRLTVL.

The V and J genes are TRBV6-5 and TRBJ2-2; a weak D match, TRBD2 (6 bases). The CDR3 runs 13 residues. Germline assignment: CDR1 MNHEY and CDR2 SVGAGI. Trimming shortened V by 7 bases and J by 4 bases, and 10 bases separated the two germline ends. The CDR3 sequence is CASNRGGTGELFF. In DNA, the CDR3 is TGTGCCAGCAATCGGGGAGGCACCGGGGAGCTGTTTTTT.

The V call is TRBV27, the J call TRBJ2-1; 12 bases agree with TRBD2. This CDR3 has 15 amino acids. CDR1 and CDR2 (germline): MNHEY, SMNVEV (reference sequence). V shed 5 bases, J shed 4 bases, and the junction held 3 bases outside the gene matches. CDR3 sequence (DNA): TGTGCCAGCAGTAAAACTAGCGGGGGGTACAATGAGCAGTTCTTC. It yields the protein CASSKTSGGYNEQFF.

The chain has TRBV21-1 and TRBJ2-7; the table gives TRBD2 as D, unverified against the DNA. TRBV21-1 is termed a pseudogene. This CDR3 is built from 17 residues. The DNA of the CDR3 is TGTGCCAGCAGCAAAGGCCTACTAGCGGAAACGCACTACGAGCAGTACTTC. Amino acid sequence: CASSKGLLAETHYEQYF.

The gene calls are TRBV7-9 and TRBJ2-7; tentative D call: TRBD1 (5 bases). This CDR3 spans 16 amino acids. V dropped 1 base and J dropped 0 bases, with 13 bases sitting between them. Germline CDR1 and CDR2: SEHNR and FQNEAQ (reference sequence). The CDR3 nucleotides read TGTGCCAGCAGCTTAGACGCAGGGCCAAGCTCCTACGAGCAGTACTTC. As protein: CASSLDAGPSSYEQYF.

This chain connects TRBV5-6 to TRBJ2-7; D is ambiguous. V dropped 0 bases and J dropped 4 bases, with 11 bases sitting between them. CDR1 and CDR2 (germline): SGHDT, YYEEEE. This CDR3 region has 14 residues. The CDR3 bases are TGTGCCAGCAGCTTGGAAGGCGGAGAATACGAGCAGTACTTC. Translating it yields CASSLEGGEYEQYF.

The rearrangement joins TRBV11-3 to TRBJ2-2; 11 nucleotides line up with TRBD2. CDR3 length equals 19 residues. Germline CDR1 and CDR2: SGHNT and YENEEA. The V gene end was trimmed by 5 bases and the J gene end by 5 bases; junction bases not matched to a gene: 16. CDR3 sequence (DNA): TGTGCCAGCAGCGAGAAAAGAAATAGCGGGAGGGCCTTAACCGGGGAGCTGTTTTTT. Protein product: CASSEKRNSGRALTGELFF.

The rearrangement uses TRBV19 and TRBJ2-2; D gene ambiguous. The CDR3 is 13 residues long. V was cut by 5 bases and J by 3 bases, with 7 bases left in between. The germline V gene has CDR1 LNHDA and CDR2 SQIVND (reference sequence). This CDR3 is CASSSGYTGELFF. The DNA for the CDR3 is TGTGCCAGTAGTTCGGGTTACACCGGGGAGCTGTTTTTT. Together with reference TRBV19 and TRBJ2-2, the CDR3 gives the full variable domain: DGGITQSPKYLFRKEGQNVTLSCEQNLNHDAMYWYRQDPGQGLRLIYYSQIVNDFQKGDIAEGYSVSREKKESFPLTVTSAQKNPTAFYLCASSSGYTGELFFGEGSRLTVL.

V is TRBV9 and J is TRBJ2-7, with D possibly being TRBD2 (6 bases). The CDR3 spans 16 residues. V was clipped by 3 bases and J by 1 base, with 17 bases between them. The V gene's germline CDR1 is SGDLS and CDR2 YYNGEE. For the CDR3, the DNA is TGTGCCAGCAGCGGGGAGGTAGGGACCGCATCCTACGAGCAGTACTTC. Residues: CASSGEVGTASYEQYF.

A few counts support this clone. The rearrangement links TRBV27 to TRBJ1-2; a weak D match, TRBD1 (6 bases). Trimming cost V 0 bases and J 7 bases, with 9 bases left between them. The length of the CDR3 is 13 residues. From germline, CDR1 is MNHEY and CDR2 SMNVEV (reference sequence). This CDR3 is CASSLSMTGGYTF. The CDR3 bases are TGTGCCAGCAGTTTATCGATGACAGGTGGCTACACCTTC.

V gene TRBV6-5 combines with J gene TRBJ1-5; D is perhaps TRBD1 (6 bases). The CDR3 loop spans 15 amino acids. The V end was cut by 4 bases, the J end by 4 bases, with 14 bases between. Germline V gene sequence: CDR1 MNHEY, CDR2 SVGAGI. CDR3 sequence: CASSSQGFGNQPQHF. In DNA, the CDR3 is TGTGCCAGCAGTTCACAGGGTTTTGGGAATCAGCCCCAGCATTTT.